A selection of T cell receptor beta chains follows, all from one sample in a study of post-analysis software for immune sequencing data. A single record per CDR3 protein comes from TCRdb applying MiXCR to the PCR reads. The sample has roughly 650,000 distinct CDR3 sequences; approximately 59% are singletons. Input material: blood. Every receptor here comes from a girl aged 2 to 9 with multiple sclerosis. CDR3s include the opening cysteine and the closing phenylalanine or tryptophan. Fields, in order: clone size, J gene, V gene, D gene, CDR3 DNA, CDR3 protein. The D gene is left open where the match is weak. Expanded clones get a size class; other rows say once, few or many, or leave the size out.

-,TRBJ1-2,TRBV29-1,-,TGCAGCGTTGATCCACGTCCCTTGTATGGCTACACCTTC,CSVDPRPLYGYTF
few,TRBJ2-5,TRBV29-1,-,TGCAGCTTCGATCGTGCTTACCAAGAGACCCAGTACTTC,CSFDRAYQETQYF
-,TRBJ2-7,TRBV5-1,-,TGCGCCAGCAGCTTGGGAGAAAGCTCCTACGAGCAGTACTTC,CASSLGESSYEQYF
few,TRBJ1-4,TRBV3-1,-,TGTGCCAGCAGCCAAGATATTGGAGCTAATGAAAAACTGTTTTTT,CASSQDIGANEKLFF
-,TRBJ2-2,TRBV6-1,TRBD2,TGTGCCAGCAGTGTTGGGGGAGGGCCATCCACCGGGGAGCTGTTTTTT,CASSVGGGPSTGELFF
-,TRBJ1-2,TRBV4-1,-,TGCGCCAGCAGCCAAGTTATCGAGAACTATGGCTACACCTTC,CASSQVIENYGYTF
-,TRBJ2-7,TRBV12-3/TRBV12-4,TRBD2,TGTGCCAGCAGTTTATACAGACTAGCGGGCCGCTACGAGCAGTACTTC,CASSLYRLAGRYEQYF
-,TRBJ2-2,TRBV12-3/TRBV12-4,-,TGTGCCAGCAGTTTTAACGTCCAGGGGAGCGGGGAGCTGTTTTTT,CASSFNVQGSGELFF
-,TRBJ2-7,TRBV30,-,TGTGCCTGGAGTTTATTCAGCCACGAGCAGTACTTC,CAWSLFSHEQYF
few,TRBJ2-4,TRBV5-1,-,TGCGCCAGCAGCTTTCAGGGGCAAAAGGAAAACATTCAGTACTTC,CASSFQGQKENIQYF
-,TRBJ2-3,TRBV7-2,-,TGTGCCAGCAGCTTAGTAGGGGTAATGACAGATACGCAGTATTTT,CASSLVGVMTDTQYF
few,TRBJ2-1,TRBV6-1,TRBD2,TGTGCCAGCAGTGAATTTAGCGGGGGGGCCAATGAGCAGTTCTTC,CASSEFSGGANEQFF
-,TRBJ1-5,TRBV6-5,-,TGTGCCAGCAGTTACGTACACGGAAATCAGCCCCAGCATTTT,CASSYVHGNQPQHF
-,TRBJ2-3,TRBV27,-,TGTGCCAGCAGTTTGGGGACAACTAGCACAGATACGCAGTATTTT,CASSLGTTSTDTQYF
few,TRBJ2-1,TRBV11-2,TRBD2,TGTGCCAGCAGCATAGGACTAGCTTATGAGCAGTTCTTC,CASSIGLAYEQFF
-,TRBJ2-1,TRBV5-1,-,TGCGCCAGCAGCTTGACAGGTGAAGACAATGAGCAGTTCTTC,CASSLTGEDNEQFF
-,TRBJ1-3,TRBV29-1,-,TGCAGCGGAAGGACGGACATCTCTGGAAACACCATATATTTT,CSGRTDISGNTIYF
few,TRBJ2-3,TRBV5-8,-,TGTGCCAGCAGCTTGGGGTTTAGCTCCCACACAGATACGCAGTATTTT,CASSLGFSSHTDTQYF
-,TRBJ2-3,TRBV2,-,TGTGCCAGCAGGCCAACTAGTGCCTCGGATACGCAGTATTTT,CASRPTSASDTQYF
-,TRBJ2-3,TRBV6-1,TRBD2,TGTGCCACCTCAGACTTAGCGGGAGCCAGGAGAACAGACACGCAGTATTTT,CATSDLAGARRTDTQYF
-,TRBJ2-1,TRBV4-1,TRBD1,TGCGCCAGCAGCCAAGAAGGGTGGGACAGGGATTACAATGAGCAGTTCTTC,CASSQEGWDRDYNEQFF
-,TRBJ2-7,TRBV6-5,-,TGTGCCAGCAGTTACTCGTGGAGCACCTCCTACAATGAGCAGTACTTC,CASSYSWSTSYNEQYF
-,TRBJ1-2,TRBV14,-,TGTGCCAGCAGTCCCACCGGACAGTTCCTTAACTATGGCTACACCTTC,CASSPTGQFLNYGYTF
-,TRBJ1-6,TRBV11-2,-,TGTGCCAGCAGCTTAGATACTTACTCCTATAATTCACCCCTCCACTTT,CASSLDTYSYNSPLHF
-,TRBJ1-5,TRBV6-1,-,TGTGCCAGCAGTGACCTAAGGGGCGCAGATCAGCCCCAGCATTTT,CASSDLRGADQPQHF
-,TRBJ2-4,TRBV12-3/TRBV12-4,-,TGTGCCAGCAGTTTAAATTTGAACATTCAGTACTTC,CASSLNLNIQYF
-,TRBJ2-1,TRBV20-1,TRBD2,TGCAGAACTTCTCTAGCGGGACGGAAAAATGAGCAGTTCTTC,CRTSLAGRKNEQFF
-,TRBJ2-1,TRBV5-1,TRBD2,TGCGCCAGCAGCCGACGCGGGAGGGCCGGGGTTGAGCAGTTCTTC,CASSRRGRAGVEQFF
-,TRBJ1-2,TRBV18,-,TGTGCCAGCTCACTCGACAGACTTAAAATTTATGGCTACACCTTC,CASSLDRLKIYGYTF
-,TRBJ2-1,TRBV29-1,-,TGCAGCGTTGCCCCAGGGGACGATGAGCAGTTCTTC,CSVAPGDDEQFF
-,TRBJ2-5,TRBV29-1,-,TGCAGCGTTGCGGGCAGACTACAAGAGACCCAGTACTTC,CSVAGRLQETQYF
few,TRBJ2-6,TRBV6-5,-,TGTGCCACCAACAGGGTTTCCTCTGGGGCCAACGTCCTGACTTTC,CATNRVSSGANVLTF
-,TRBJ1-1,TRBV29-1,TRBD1,TGCAGCGCTTCCACAGGGGCCAGCACTGAAGCTTTCTTT,CSASTGASTEAFF
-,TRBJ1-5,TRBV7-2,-,TGTGCCAGCACCTCCCAGGGAGGAGACAATCAGCCCCAGCATTTT,CASTSQGGDNQPQHF
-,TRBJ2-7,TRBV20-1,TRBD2,TGCAGTGCTAAGTTAGCGGGGAGCTCCTACGAGCAGTACTTC,CSAKLAGSSYEQYF
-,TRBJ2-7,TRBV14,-,TGTGCCAGCAGCCAAGATGTGAACTACGAGCAGTACTTC,CASSQDVNYEQYF
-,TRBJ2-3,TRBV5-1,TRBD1,TGCGCCAGCAGCCCGGGGACAGGGGTACTCACAGATACGCAGTATTTT,CASSPGTGVLTDTQYF
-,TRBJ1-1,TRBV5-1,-,TGCGCCAGCAGCCCGGCCGCCAGGAACACTGAAGCTTTCTTT,CASSPAARNTEAFF
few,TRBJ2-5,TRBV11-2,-,TGTGCCAGCAGCTTGGGGGGACTCAAGGGGACCCAGTACTTC,CASSLGGLKGTQYF
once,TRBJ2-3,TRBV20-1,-,TGCAGTGCTCCTCTGGCAGGGACCACAGATACGCAGTATTTT,CSAPLAGTTDTQYF
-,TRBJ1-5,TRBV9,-,TGTGCCAGCAGCGTAGGGGTAGGGTTAAGCAATCAGCCCCAGCATTTT,CASSVGVGLSNQPQHF
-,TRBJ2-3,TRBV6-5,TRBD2,TGTGCCAGCAGGGGGAGCGGGAGACGGGGAGATACGCAGTATTTT,CASRGSGRRGDTQYF